The rows below give T cell receptor beta chains drawn from one sample of a study of cytomegalovirus exposure and HLA in healthy donors. Measured with immunoSEQ multiplex PCR; TCRdb has only the in-frame clones, and not every one. The repertoire has 150,000 or so clones, roughly 80% of them found once; the top ten carry 2% to 2.5%. The source material was PBMCs. The receptors shown here come from a man under 40 in good health and CMV-seropositive. Each CDR3 is given with its conserved first and last residue. Each record gives: J gene, V gene, D gene, clone size, CDR3 length, CDR3 protein, CDR3 DNA. D genes are given only for firm matches. Clone size is given for some rows only: seen once, a few or many times, or a class if the clone is expanded.

>TRBJ1-4|TRBV6-1|.|.|16
CASSEPGRGRHEKLFF
TGTGCCAGCAGTGAACCTGGGAGGGGCCGTCATGAAAAACTGTTTTTT
>TRBJ1-1|TRBV4-2|.|.|16
CASSQASRGGSTEAFF
TGTGCCAGCAGCCAAGCCTCACGGGGGGGGAGCACTGAAGCTTTCTTT
>TRBJ1-6|TRBV6-5|.|few|15
CASSRLRTGESPLHF
TGTGCCAGCAGTCGACTTCGTACAGGCGAGTCACCCCTCCACTTT
>TRBJ2-1|TRBV5-6|.|.|14
CASSLVRLDNEQFF
TGTGCCAGCAGCTTGGTGAGACTAGACAATGAGCAGTTCTTC
>TRBJ1-1|TRBV9|.|once|13
CASSAVPGTEAFF
TGTGCCAGCAGCGCGGTCCCGGGCACTGAAGCTTTCTTT
>TRBJ2-5|TRBV4-3|TRBD1|.|14
CASSPTGGEETQYF
TGCGCCAGCAGCCCCACAGGGGGCGAAGAGACCCAGTACTTC
>TRBJ2-2|TRBV9|TRBD1|.|16
CASSVGGTAVVGELFF
TGTGCCAGCAGCGTAGGTGGGACAGCGGTGGTTGGGGAGCTGTTTTTT
>TRBJ1-2|TRBV14|.|.|14
CASSQDWGADGYTF
TGTGCCAGCAGCCAAGATTGGGGCGCCGATGGCTACACCTTC
>TRBJ1-1|TRBV7-8|TRBD1|few|13
CASSQGGGREAFF
TGTGCCAGCAGCCAAGGGGGCGGGAGGGAAGCTTTCTTT
>TRBJ2-7|TRBV5-1|.|.|15
CASSLGPGGGGEQYF
TGCGCCAGCAGCTTGGGTCCGGGGGGCGGGGGCGAGCAGTACTTC
>TRBJ1-2|TRBV25-1|.|.|12
CASSEYLSGYTF
TGTGCCAGCAGTGAATACCTGTCGGGCTACACCTTC
>TRBJ2-5|TRBV6-5|TRBD2|.|14
CASSLSGGADSQYF
TGTGCCAGCAGTCTTAGCGGGGGGGCTGATAGCCAGTACTTC
>TRBJ2-5|TRBV30|TRBD2|.|14
CAWSGGGALKTQYF
TGTGCCTGGAGTGGCGGGGGGGCACTGAAGACCCAGTACTTC
>TRBJ1-1|TRBV29-1|.|.|11
CSVSTGYEAFF
TGCAGCGTTTCGACAGGTTATGAAGCTTTCTTT
>TRBJ1-2|TRBV7-8|.|.|15
CASSLAGGDGYGYTF
TGTGCCAGCAGCTTAGCGGGGGGGGATGGTTATGGCTACACCTTC
>TRBJ2-5|TRBV7-2|TRBD2|.|15
CASSLYPSGKETQYF
TGTGCCAGCAGCTTATACCCTAGCGGAAAAGAGACCCAGTACTTC
>TRBJ1-6|TRBV9|TRBD1|few|18
CASSAWTGAHSYNSPLHF
TGTGCCAGCAGCGCATGGACAGGGGCCCACTCCTATAATTCACCCCTCCACTTT
>TRBJ1-4|TRBV4-1|.|.|13
CASSQLRSEKLFF
TGCGCCAGCAGCCAACTACGAAGCGAAAAACTGTTTTTT
>TRBJ1-2|TRBV19|TRBD1|.|13
CASRRTGARGYTF
TGTGCCAGTAGGCGGACAGGGGCGCGTGGCTACACCTTC
>TRBJ2-2|TRBV27|.|.|13
CASSLSGTGELFF
TGTGCCAGCAGTTTATCCGGCACCGGGGAGCTGTTTTTT
>TRBJ2-2|TRBV11-2|.|.|16
CASSRFRQDNTGELFF
TGTGCCAGCAGCCGATTTCGACAGGACAACACCGGGGAGCTGTTTTTT
>TRBJ2-7|TRBV7-2|TRBD2|.|17
CASSFGRISGVAYEQYF
TGTGCCAGCAGCTTTGGTAGGATTAGCGGGGTTGCCTACGAGCAGTACTTC
>TRBJ1-5|TRBV5-1|.|.|15
CASSWAGDSNQPQHF
TGCGCCAGCAGTTGGGCCGGGGATAGCAATCAGCCCCAGCATTTT
>TRBJ1-2|TRBV7-8|.|once|13
CASSLAGSYGYTF
TGTGCCAGCAGCTTAGCTGGGAGCTATGGCTACACCTTC
>TRBJ2-1|TRBV27|TRBD1|once|16
CASSSPGQPTYNEQFF
TGTGCCAGCAGTTCCCCGGGACAGCCTACCTACAATGAGCAGTTCTTC
>TRBJ1-3|TRBV13|.|.|13
CASSTRYGNTIYF
TGTGCCAGCAGCACCCGCTATGGAAACACCATATATTTT